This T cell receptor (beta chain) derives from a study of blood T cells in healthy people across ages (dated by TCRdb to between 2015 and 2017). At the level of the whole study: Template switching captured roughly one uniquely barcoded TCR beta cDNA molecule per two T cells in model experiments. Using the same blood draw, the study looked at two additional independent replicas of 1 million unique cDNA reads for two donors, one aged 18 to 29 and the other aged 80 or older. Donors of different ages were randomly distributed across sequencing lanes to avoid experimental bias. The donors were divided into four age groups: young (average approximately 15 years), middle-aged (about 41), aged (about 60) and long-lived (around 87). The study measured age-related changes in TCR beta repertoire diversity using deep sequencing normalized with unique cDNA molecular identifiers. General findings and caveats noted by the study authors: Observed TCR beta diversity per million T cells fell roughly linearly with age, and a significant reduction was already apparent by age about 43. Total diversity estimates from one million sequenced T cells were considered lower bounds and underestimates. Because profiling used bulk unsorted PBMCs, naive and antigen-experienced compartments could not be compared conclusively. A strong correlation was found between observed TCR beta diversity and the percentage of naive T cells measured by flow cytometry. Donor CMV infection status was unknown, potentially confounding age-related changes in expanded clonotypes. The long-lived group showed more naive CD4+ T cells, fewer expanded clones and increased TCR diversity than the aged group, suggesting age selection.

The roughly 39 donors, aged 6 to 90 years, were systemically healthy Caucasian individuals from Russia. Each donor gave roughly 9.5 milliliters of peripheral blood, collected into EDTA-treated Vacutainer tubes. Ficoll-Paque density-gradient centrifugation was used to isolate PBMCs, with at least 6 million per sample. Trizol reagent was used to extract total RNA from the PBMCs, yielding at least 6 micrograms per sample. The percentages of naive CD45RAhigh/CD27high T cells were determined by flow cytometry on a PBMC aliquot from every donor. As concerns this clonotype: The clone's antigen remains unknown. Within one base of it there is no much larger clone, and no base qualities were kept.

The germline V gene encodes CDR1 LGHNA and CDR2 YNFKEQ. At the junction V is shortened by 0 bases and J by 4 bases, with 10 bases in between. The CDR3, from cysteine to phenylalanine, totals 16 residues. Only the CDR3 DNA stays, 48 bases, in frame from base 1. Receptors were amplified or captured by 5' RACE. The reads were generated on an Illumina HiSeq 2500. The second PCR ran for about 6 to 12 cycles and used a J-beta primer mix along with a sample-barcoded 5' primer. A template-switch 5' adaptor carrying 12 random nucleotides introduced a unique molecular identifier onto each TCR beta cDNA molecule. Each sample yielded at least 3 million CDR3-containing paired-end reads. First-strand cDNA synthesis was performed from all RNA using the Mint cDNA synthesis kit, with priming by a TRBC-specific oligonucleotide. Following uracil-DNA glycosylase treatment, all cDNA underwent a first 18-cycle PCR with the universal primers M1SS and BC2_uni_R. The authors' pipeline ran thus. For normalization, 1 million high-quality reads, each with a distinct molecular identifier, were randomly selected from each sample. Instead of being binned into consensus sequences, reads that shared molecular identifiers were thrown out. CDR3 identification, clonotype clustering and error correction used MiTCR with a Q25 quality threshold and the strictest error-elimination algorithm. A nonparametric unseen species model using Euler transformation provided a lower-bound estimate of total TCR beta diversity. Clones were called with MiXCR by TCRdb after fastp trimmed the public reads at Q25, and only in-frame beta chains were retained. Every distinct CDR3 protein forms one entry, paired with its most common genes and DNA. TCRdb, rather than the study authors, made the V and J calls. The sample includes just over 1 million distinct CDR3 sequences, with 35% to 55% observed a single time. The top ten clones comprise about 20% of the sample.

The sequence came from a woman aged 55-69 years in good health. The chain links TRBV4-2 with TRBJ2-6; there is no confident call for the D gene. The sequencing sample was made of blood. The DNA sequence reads TGTGCCAGCAGCCAAGAAGACGGAGTCGGGGCCAACGTCCTGACTTTC. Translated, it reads CASSQEDGVGANVLTF.